This T cell receptor beta chain appears in the sequencing data of a study of chemoradiotherapy in HPV16-positive cancers. Background on the study: Two HPV16-positive patients' cells yielded candidate HPV-specific clones and common motifs.

For this clone: The antigen remains undetermined.

Study findings and constraints: HPV-responsive T-cell expansion during chemoradiotherapy was linked to improved recurrence-free survival in HPV16-positive patients. During treatment, candidate HPV-specific clones and E7-related motifs expanded in tumor.

Repeated repertoire sampling spanned the course of chemoradiotherapy. This table comes from immunoSEQ multiplex PCR, and its TCRdb copy is limited to in-frame clones, with some not included. The table lists about 5,200 clones, less than 85% of them singletons. Germline CDR1 is SGHRS and CDR2 is YFSETQ. This CDR3 region has 13 residues. The ends were cut back, 4 bases at V and 9 bases at J, with 16 bases in the middle. The sequence was collected from a human donor with HPV-associated anogenital cancer. The chain has TRBV5-1 and TRBJ1-2; no clear D gene. The sample was tumor tissue, taken from a patient who underwent chemoradiotherapy. The CDR3: CASSQLGIGSYTF. In nucleotides, the CDR3 is TGCGCCAGCAGCCAACTCGGAATCGGGAGCTACACCTTC.